This T cell receptor (beta chain) derives from a study of pediatric ulcerative colitis. Produced via immunoSEQ multiplex PCR; TCRdb's table is partial and in-frame only. The table lists tens of thousands of clones, around 80% of them singletons. Germline lookup yields CDR1 SGHTA and CDR2 FQGTGA. After removal of 5 bases from V and 8 bases from J, the junction contained 5 bases not matched to a gene. The CDR3 covers 14 residues. The sequenced sample was blood. The genes are TRBV7-3 and TRBJ2-1; 11 nucleotides match TRBD2. This sequence originates from a boy between 10 and 17 years old with severe ulcerative colitis. CDR3 in amino acids: CASSLGTSGDEQFF. DNA for the CDR3: TGTGCCAGCAGCCTCGGGACTAGCGGCGATGAGCAGTTCTTC. The whole variable domain, filled in from reference TRBV7-3 and TRBJ2-1, reads GAGVSQTPSNKVTEKGKYVELRCDPISGHTALYWYRQSLGQGPEFLIYFQGTGAADDSGLPNDRFFAVRPEGSVSTLKIQRTERGDSAVYLCASSLGTSGDEQFFGPGTRLTVL.